The T cell receptor beta chain under discussion was sequenced for a study of cytomegalovirus exposure and HLA in healthy donors. Whole-study results and caveats: TCR beta chains associated with HLA were, in a later analysis, more clonally expanded than equally common others. In a later analysis, at a false discovery rate of 0.05, 15,000 to 20,000 TCR beta sequences were associated with HLA alleles. The study flagged around 150 TCR beta chains as cytomegalovirus-associated.

On this clone: Its antigen is as yet unknown.

The study ran its PCR with 60 Vbeta and 13 Jbeta primers. Some clones are missing from TCRdb's copy, which holds only in-frame ones; the method was immunoSEQ multiplex PCR. The sample shows fewer than 150,000 clones, 60% to 80% of them seen only once. Deletions cut 10 bases from V and 7 bases from J, with 20 bases between. Germline-derived CDR1 and CDR2 are MNHNY and SVGAGI (reference sequence). This CDR3 comprises 15 residues. The sequence came from a woman aged 50 to 65 in good health and CMV-seronegative. This rearrangement joins TRBV6-6 to TRBJ1-6; D perhaps matches TRBD1 (6 bases). Sequenced sample: PBMCs. The CDR3 loop is CAIKTDSLRNSPLHF. Here the CDR3 DNA reads TGTGCCATCAAGACGGACAGTCTAAGGAATTCACCCCTCCACTTT.